This T cell receptor (beta chain) was sequenced during a study of beta chain features in type 1 diabetes. This clone was found once. Trimming cost V 6 bases and J 5 bases, with 10 bases left between them. Germline V gene sequence: CDR1 SNHLY, CDR2 FYNNEI. The CDR3 contains 12 residues. What was sequenced were expressed TCRB transcripts, since all of the isolated RNA had been reverse transcribed. Assay: immunoSEQ multiplex PCR; the TCRdb copy retains only in-frame clones and omits some. The sample holds 400,000 to 550,000 clones; 9.5% to 12% are singletons and the top ten take approximately 0.05%. The receptor comes from a woman between 18 and 29 years old in good health. Sequencing used naive CD4+ T cells from blood. The genes are TRBV2 and TRBJ2-5, with D tentatively TRBD1 (5 bases). CDR3 in amino acids: CASSRQGETQYF. The CDR3 DNA reads TGTGCCAGCAGCCGTCAGGGTGAGACCCAGTACTTC.